The 26 T cell receptor beta chains below were found in one sample sequenced in a study of blood T cell repertoires in COVID-19. Here immunoSEQ multiplex PCR was the method, and the copy in TCRdb shows in-frame clones only, minus some. The sample shows approximately 300,000 clones, approximately 92% of them seen only once. The material sequenced was PBMCs or T cells enriched from blood (not recorded which). These receptors were collected from a woman younger than 45 who had recovered from COVID-19.

This sequence joins TRBV9 and TRBJ2-1; 9 bases match TRBD2. The CDR3 totals 16 residues. Germline CDR1 SGDLS, CDR2 YYNGEE. The V gene end was trimmed by 0 bases and the J gene end by 2 bases; junction bases not matched to a gene: 3. This CDR3 reads CASSVDSGGTYNEQFF. CDR3 sequence (DNA): TGTGCCAGCAGCGTAGATAGCGGGGGAACCTACAATGAGCAGTTCTTC.

DNA of the CDR3: TGTGCCAGCAGCGTGGCTAGCTTTGTGGTAAATGAGCAGTTCTTC. Protein sequence: CASSVASFVVNEQFF. The rearrangement joins TRBV9 to TRBJ2-1, with TRBD2 as a possible D gene (5 bases). Trimming took 2 bases from V and 7 from J, leaving 16 bases between them. CDR3 length equals 15 residues. Looked up from germline, CDR1 is SGDLS and CDR2 is YYNGEE.

The chain joins TRBV10-3 to TRBJ1-1; a possible D gene is TRBD1 (6 bases). The CDR3 runs to 11 residues. The ends were cut back, 6 bases at V and 7 bases at J, with 9 bases in the middle. The germline V gene has CDR1 ENHRY and CDR2 SYGVKD. The CDR3 region has the DNA TGTGCCATCAGGGACAGTTATGAAGCTTTCTTT. Its translation: CAIRDSYEAFF.

The gene calls are TRBV27 and TRBJ2-5; the D is unclear. Germline lookup yields CDR1 MNHEY and CDR2 SMNVEV (reference sequence). The CDR3 spans 13 residues. The V and J ends lost 4 bases and 0 bases respectively, with 6 bases between them. CDR3 in amino acids: CASSYPNQETQYF. The CDR3 bases are TGTGCCAGCAGTTACCCTAACCAAGAGACCCAGTACTTC.

This chain uses TRBV30 with TRBJ1-1, with no clear D. V was trimmed by 0 bases and J by 2 bases, leaving 7 bases between them. The CDR3 runs to 13 residues. The germline V gene encodes CDR1 GTSNPN and CDR2 SVGIG (reference sequence). CDR3 sequence (DNA): TGTGCCTGGAGTGTAGTCAGAAACACTGAAGCTTTCTTT. Its translation is CAWSVVRNTEAFF.

The chain joins TRBV3-1 (or the pseudogene TRBV3-2) to TRBJ1-3, with TRBD1 identical over 7 bases. The CDR3 has 20 amino acids. Germline CDR1 LGHDT, CDR2 YNNKEL (reference sequence). The V and J ends lost 4 bases and 0 bases, in that order; junction bases with no gene match: 18. The CDR3: CASSPGPGTESYYSGNTIYF. The CDR3 bases are TGTGCCAGCAGCCCCGGTCCGGGGACAGAAAGCTACTACTCTGGAAACACCATATATTTT.

The chain links TRBV11-2 to TRBJ2-1; TRBD2 aligns across 9 bases. Germline CDR1 and CDR2: SGHAT and FQNNGV. The V and J ends lost 7 bases and 0 bases, in that order; junction bases with no gene match: 7. The CDR3 is 16 residues long. The CDR3 DNA reads TGTGCCAGCAAGGCGGGGGGGCCAAACTCCTACAATGAGCAGTTCTTC. It codes for CASKAGGPNSYNEQFF. The whole variable domain, remainder taken from reference TRBV11-2 and TRBJ2-1, is EAGVAQSPRYKIIEKRQSVAFWCNPISGHATLYWYQQILGQGPKLLIQFQNNGVVDDSQLPKDRFSAERLKGVDSTLKIQPAKLEDSAVYLCASKAGGPNSYNEQFFGPGTRLTVL.

For the CDR3, the DNA is TGTGCCAGCAGTGAAAGCGACAGGGGGCTCGCTGAAGCTTTCTTT. This translates into CASSESDRGLAEAFF. The chain joins TRBV25-1 to TRBJ1-1, with 10 nucleotides matching TRBD1. Trimming at V came to 2 bases and at J to 6 bases, leaving 6 bases not matched to a gene. The length of the CDR3 is 15 residues. Germline CDR1 reads MGHDK; CDR2 reads SYGVNS.

This chain connects TRBV3-1 (or the pseudogene TRBV3-2) to TRBJ2-3, with 13 nucleotides matching TRBD2. CDR1 LGHDT and CDR2 YNNKEL come from the germline V gene (reference sequence). There are 16 residues in the CDR3. The junction had 5 bases not matched to a gene; V was cut back by 5 bases and J by 3 bases. This CDR3 reads CASSKRLAGGTDTQYF. CDR3 bases: TGTGCCAGCAGCAAACGACTAGCGGGAGGTACAGATACGCAGTATTTT.

The rearrangement joins TRBV20-1 to TRBJ2-7, with a weak D call TRBD2 (5 bases). Looked up from germline, CDR1 is DFQATT and CDR2 is SNEGSKA (reference sequence). Deletions cut 6 bases from V and 2 bases from J, with 8 bases between. There are 11 residues in the CDR3. Here the CDR3 DNA reads TGCAGTGCCGGCGGGCCCTACGAGCAGTACTTC. Translation gives CSAGGPYEQYF.

The genes are TRBV5-1 and TRBJ2-7, with D perhaps TRBD2 (6 bases). Germline-derived CDR1 and CDR2 are SGHRS and YFSETQ. V gave up 0 bases and J gave up 3 bases, with 10 bases separating them. The CDR3 has 14 amino acids. CDR3 sequence (DNA): TGCGCCAGCAGCTTGGACGGGGGAAACTACGAGCAGTACTTC. Translation: CASSLDGGNYEQYF.

The V and J genes are TRBV14 and TRBJ2-1; TRBD2 matches at 9 bases. J lost 3 bases, V lost 6 bases, and 6 bases had no gene match. The CDR3 is 15 residues long. Germline CDR1 SGHDN, CDR2 FVKESK. The CDR3 region is CASRALAGNYNEQFF. As DNA, the CDR3 is TGTGCCAGCAGAGCTCTAGCGGGGAACTACAATGAGCAGTTCTTC. Complete variable domain (other parts from reference TRBV14 and TRBJ2-1): EAGVTQFPSHSVIEKGQTVTLRCDPISGHDNLYWYRRVMGKEIKFLLHFVKESKQDESGMPNNRFLAERTGGTYSTLKVQPAELEDSGVYFCASRALAGNYNEQFFGPGTRLTVL.

The count of this clone is one. V and J are TRBV5-1 and TRBJ2-3; TRBD2 aligns across 8 bases. V gave up 3 bases and J gave up 0 bases; unmatched junction bases: 3. CDR3 length equals 15 residues. Germline loops: CDR1 SGHRS, CDR2 YFSETQ. Here the CDR3 reads CASSSIAGSTDTQYF. The CDR3 DNA reads TGCGCCAGCAGCTCGATAGCGGGGAGCACAGATACGCAGTATTTT.

The V gene is TRBV3-1 (or the pseudogene TRBV3-2), the J gene TRBJ2-5; no clear D gene. CDR1 and CDR2 (germline): LGHDT, YNNKEL (reference sequence). Trimming pared 5 bases from V and 7 bases from J, leaving 14 bases between. The CDR3 loop spans 13 amino acids. The CDR3 sequence is CASSARSLGTQYF. DNA for the CDR3: TGTGCCAGCAGCGCCCGGAGTTTGGGGACCCAGTACTTC.

This sequence joins TRBV5-1 and TRBJ1-6; D ambiguous. V was pared by 0 bases and J by 8 bases, with 6 bases between. In germline, CDR1 is SGHRS, CDR2 YFSETQ. This CDR3 has 13 amino acids. CDR3 in amino acids: CASSLELDSPLHF. The CDR3 DNA is TGCGCCAGCAGCTTGGAGCTCGATTCACCCCTCCACTTT.

This chain links TRBV7-3 with TRBJ2-4, with D perhaps TRBD1 (6 bases). CDR3 length: 12 amino acids. Germline V lookup: CDR1 SGHTA, CDR2 FQGTGA. Trimming shortened V by 8 bases and J by 5 bases, and 10 bases separated the two germline ends. CDR3 amino acids: CASGRTENIQYF. The CDR3 DNA follows: TGTGCCAGCGGCAGGACAGAAAACATTCAGTACTTC.

The genes are TRBV6-1 and TRBJ2-7; D may be TRBD1 (6 bases). Germline assignment: CDR1 MNHNS and CDR2 SASEGT. The length of the CDR3 is 15 residues. V dropped 2 bases and J dropped 5 bases, with 16 bases sitting between them. The CDR3 region is CASSETGQSPNEQYF. The CDR3 DNA reads TGTGCCAGCAGTGAAACAGGGCAAAGTCCAAACGAGCAGTACTTC.

The V call is TRBV4-3, the J call TRBJ2-3; D is possibly TRBD2 (6 bases). The CDR3 length is 15 residues. Trimming stripped 2 bases from V and 2 bases from J, with 11 bases between. Germline V gene sequence: CDR1 LGHNA, CDR2 YSLEER. CDR3 nucleotides: TGCGCCAGCAGCCAAAGACCGGGACTCACAGATACGCAGTATTTT. It codes for CASSQRPGLTDTQYF.

The chain links TRBV28 to TRBJ1-2, with D perhaps TRBD1 (6 bases). The CDR3 length is 15 residues. The germline V gene has CDR1 MDHEN and CDR2 SYDVKM. Trimming stripped 5 bases from V and 7 bases from J, with 20 bases between. The CDR3 DNA reads as TGTGCCAGCAGTCCCGACAGGAGTTACTCCCCTGGCTACACCTTC. Translation gives CASSPDRSYSPGYTF.

This chain joins TRBV28 and TRBJ2-7; D unclear. V dropped 6 bases and J dropped 4 bases, with 19 bases sitting between them. The V gene's germline CDR1 is MDHEN and CDR2 SYDVKM. This CDR3 contains 15 residues. DNA of the CDR3: TGTGCCAGCAGCTCAAATCGGATTGGGCCTTACGAGCAGTACTTC. Amino acids: CASSSNRIGPYEQYF.

The chain carries TRBV12-2 and TRBJ1-5; the DNA was not compared with TRBD1, the D call given in the table. TRBV12-2 is a pseudogene segment. The CDR3 spans 20 residues. CDR3 DNA sequence: TGTGCAAGTCGCTTAGCGCCCGGGACAGGGGCCCTCATAGGGAATCAGCCCCAGCATTTT. Translating gives CASRLAPGTGALIGNQPQHF.

This chain links TRBV14 with TRBJ2-7; D unresolved. Germline V gene sequence: CDR1 SGHDN, CDR2 FVKESK. The CDR3 is 11 residues long. Trimming removed 4 bases at V and 3 bases at J, with 4 bases between. The CDR3 nucleotides read TGTGCCAGCAGCCCAGGCTACGAGCAGTACTTC. This codes for CASSPGYEQYF.

This chain links TRBV10-3 with TRBJ1-2; 8 bases are shared with TRBD1. The CDR3 sequence is 13 residues long. With 11 bases clipped from V and 3 bases from J, the junction kept 8 bases outside the gene matches. Germline V gene sequence: CDR1 ENHRY, CDR2 SYGVKD. CDR3 residues: CAVRTGQDYGYTF. CDR3 bases: TGTGCCGTACGGACAGGGCAAGACTATGGCTACACCTTC.

The rearrangement joins TRBV5-1 to TRBJ1-2; TRBD1 aligns across 11 bases. The CDR3 is 15 residues long. Germline V gene sequence: CDR1 SGHRS, CDR2 YFSETQ. J was trimmed by 4 bases and V by 3 bases; bases with no gene match: 5. The CDR3 reads CASSYRTGGGYGYTF. CDR3 sequence (DNA): TGCGCCAGCAGCTATCGGACAGGGGGCGGCTATGGCTACACCTTC.

The V gene is TRBV18, the J gene TRBJ1-2; the match to TRBD1 covers 7 bases. Germline values: CDR1 KGHSH, CDR2 LQKENI. The J segment lost 10 bases and the V segment lost 2 bases, leaving 10 bases of the junction unmatched. The CDR3 length is 14 residues. DNA for the CDR3: TGTGCCAGCTCACCATCGTCACAGGGGACCAACTACACCTTC. It codes for CASSPSSQGTNYTF.

This chain links TRBV4-1 with TRBJ1-2; possible D gene TRBD1, 6 bases. The germline V gene encodes CDR1 MGHRA and CDR2 YSYEKL. Trimming pared 1 base from V and 5 bases from J, leaving 14 bases between. There are 15 residues in the CDR3. The chain's CDR3 is CASSQAQQGRYGYTF. The CDR3 DNA sequence: TGCGCCAGCAGCCAAGCCCAACAGGGTCGGTATGGCTACACCTTC.